This paragraph reports one T cell receptor beta chain. Germline V CDR1 and CDR2: KGHSH, LQKENI. Trimming removed 3 bases from V and 6 bases from J; junction bases left unmatched: 7. The CDR3 loop spans 15 amino acids. The source of the sample is a study of shared clonotypes between healthy human individuals. Study-wide background: Three CD4 naive, three CD4 memory, two CD8 naive and one CD8 memory plate were used per donor.

This table comes from immunoSEQ multiplex PCR, and its TCRdb copy is limited to in-frame clones, with some not included. Of millions of clones in the sample, approximately 93% are singletons; the top ten hold roughly 0.36%. The chain uses TRBV18 and TRBJ2-7, with 11 bases that match TRBD2. The sample taken for sequencing was naive CD4+ T cells from PBMCs. The subset denotes: CD45RA+ positively selected. This clonotype was obtained from a man aged 18 to 30 in good health. Some clones in this sample may be carry-over from other donors' samples. The CDR3 loop reads CASSPQTSGTSEQYF. As DNA, the CDR3 is TGTGCCAGCTCACCCCAGACTAGCGGGACCTCCGAGCAGTACTTC.